This TCR beta chain comes out of a study of blood T cell repertoires in COVID-19. For the study at large: Researchers got acute and convalescent COVID-19 samples from the United States, Italy and Spain. PBMCs, B-cell-depleted T cells, or T cells were the source of the cDNA or gDNA that made up the material.

Per the study methods: Estimates of nucleated cell counts were drawn from the amplification of reference gene primers. The data were produced by immunoSEQ multiplex PCR, yet TCRdb's version contains in-frame clones alone and is incomplete. Clone size and V and J calls were adopted from that table, with D and trimming inferred from the DNA. The sample lists under 100,000 clones; 65% to 85% were seen once. Sequencing used peripheral blood. This TCR derives from an elderly man with active or convalescent COVID-19.

The CDR3 DNA sequence: TGTGCCAGTAGTACCGGGAGACATGAAAAACTGTTTTTT. Residues: CASSTGRHEKLFF. This chain uses TRBV19 with TRBJ1-4; the D is unclear. The CDR3 is 13 residues long. Germline V lookup: CDR1 LNHDA, CDR2 SQIVND (reference sequence). V shed 4 bases and J shed 6 bases, with 9 bases lying between them.